This passage covers 19 T cell receptor beta chains from one sample sequenced in a study of blood T cell repertoires in COVID-19. Assay used: immunoSEQ multiplex PCR; TCRdb lists only in-frame clones, some missing. The sample has 250,000 to 300,000 clones; about 89% are singletons. Sequenced material: peripheral blood. The source of these receptors is a woman aged 35 to 49 who had recovered from COVID-19.

This sequence joins TRBV5-4 and TRBJ1-5; 8 bases map to TRBD1. After removal of 0 bases from V and 9 bases from J, the junction contained 8 bases not matched to a gene. CDR1 and CDR2 (germline): SGHNT, YYREEE (reference sequence). The CDR3 has 15 amino acids. Here the CDR3 DNA reads TGTGCCAGCAGCTTGGATGGACAGGGAGAAAGGCCCCAGCATTTT. The encoded protein is CASSLDGQGERPQHF.

This clone was found once. V usage is TRBV28 and J usage is TRBJ2-7; 8 positions agree with TRBD1. The CDR3 is made up of 14 amino acids. Germline V lookup: CDR1 MDHEN, CDR2 SYDVKM. The J segment lost 7 bases and the V segment lost 5 bases, leaving 10 bases of the junction unmatched. CDR3 in amino acids: CASSHGQGLGEQYF. In DNA, the CDR3 is TGTGCCAGCAGTCACGGACAGGGCCTGGGGGAGCAGTACTTC. Complete variable domain (other parts from reference TRBV28 and TRBJ2-7): DVKVTQSSRYLVKRTGEKVFLECVQDMDHENMFWYRQDPGLGLRLIYFSYDVKMKEKGDIPEGYSVSREKKERFSLILESASTNQTSMYLCASSHGQGLGEQYFGPGTRLTVT.

The gene calls are TRBV5-1 and TRBJ2-2, with TRBD1 identical over 7 bases. This CDR3 spans 18 amino acids. Germline CDR1 is SGHRS and CDR2 is YFSETQ. J lost 4 bases, V lost 4 bases, and 16 bases had no gene match. CDR3 loop: CASSLTRAATGSTGELFF. Written as DNA, the CDR3 is TGCGCCAGCAGCCTCACTCGGGCAGCGACAGGGAGCACCGGGGAGCTGTTTTTT. Using reference TRBV5-1 and TRBJ2-2 for the parts outside the CDR3, the full variable domain is KAGVTQTPRYLIKTRGQQVTLSCSPISGHRSVSWYQQTPGQGLQFLFEYFSETQRNKGNFPGRFSGRQFSNSRSEMNVSTLELGDSALYLCASSLTRAATGSTGELFFGEGSRLTVL.

V is TRBV19 and J is TRBJ1-3, with a weak D call TRBD1 (5 bases). The V and J ends lost 7 bases and 0 bases respectively, with 16 bases between them. The germline V gene encodes CDR1 LNHDA and CDR2 SQIVND (reference sequence). The CDR3 runs 16 residues. CDR3 in DNA: TGTGCCAGTACCCCGTCACAGGCGACCTCTGGAAACACCATATATTTT. Protein sequence: CASTPSQATSGNTIYF. The complete variable domain, with remaining parts taken from reference TRBV19 and TRBJ1-3, reads DGGITQSPKYLFRKEGQNVTLSCEQNLNHDAMYWYRQDPGQGLRLIYYSQIVNDFQKGDIAEGYSVSREKKESFPLTVTSAQKNPTAFYLCASTPSQATSGNTIYFGEGSWLTVV.

The gene calls are TRBV24-1 and TRBJ2-1, with TRBD1 identical over 8 bases. Germline V gene sequence: CDR1 KGHDR, CDR2 SFDVKD. There are 16 residues in the CDR3. V was pared by 2 bases and J by 9 bases, with 11 bases of the junction left unmatched. The CDR3 protein is CATSDSLRTGSVEQFF. As DNA, the CDR3 is TGTGCCACCAGTGATTCCTTAAGGACAGGGTCAGTTGAGCAGTTCTTC.

The V call is TRBV6-1, the J call TRBJ1-4; no clear D. V gave up 3 bases and J gave up 4 bases, with 6 bases separating them. CDR3 length: 13 amino acids. The germline gives CDR1 MNHNS, CDR2 SASEGT. CDR3 loop: CASSEAVNEKLFF. CDR3 nucleotides: TGTGCCAGCAGTGAGGCAGTTAATGAAAAACTGTTTTTT.

V gene TRBV19 combines with J gene TRBJ1-4; D might be TRBD1 (5 bases). Germline V lookup: CDR1 LNHDA, CDR2 SQIVND (reference sequence). With 7 bases removed from V and 0 bases from J, the gap between germline ends came to 12 bases. The CDR3 has 15 residues. The CDR3 here is CASMGQDATNEKLFF. CDR3 DNA: TGTGCCAGTATGGGGCAGGATGCAACTAATGAAAAACTGTTTTTT.

The chain is built from TRBV30 and TRBJ1-2, with 8 bases that match TRBD1. The trim removed 2 bases at V and 4 bases at J, leaving 9 bases unmatched. Germline V gene data show CDR1 as GTSNPN and CDR2 as SVGIG (reference sequence). The CDR3 extends over 15 amino acids. The CDR3 coding sequence is TGTGCCTGGAGTTCCCCCGGGACAGGTGTCTATGGCTACACCTTC. Translated: CAWSSPGTGVYGYTF.

The chain joins TRBV19 to TRBJ1-2; TRBD1 is a possible D gene (6 bases). Between the trimmed V and J ends, which lost 0 bases and 6 bases, there was a span of 14 bases. CDR1 is LNHDA, CDR2 SQIVND, per germline (reference sequence). This CDR3 has 15 residues. This chain's CDR3 is CASSIDLLRGNGYTF. In DNA, the CDR3 is TGTGCCAGTAGTATAGACCTCCTCAGGGGTAATGGCTACACCTTC. The full variable domain, its missing parts supplied by reference TRBV19 and TRBJ1-2, is DGGITQSPKYLFRKEGQNVTLSCEQNLNHDAMYWYRQDPGQGLRLIYYSQIVNDFQKGDIAEGYSVSREKKESFPLTVTSAQKNPTAFYLCASSIDLLRGNGYTFGSGTRLTVV.

The chain joins TRBV25-1 to TRBJ1-4, with TRBD1 matching over 12 bases. Germline CDR1 MGHDK, CDR2 SYGVNS. The length of the CDR3 is 13 residues. The V segment lost 7 bases and the J segment 8 bases; nucleotides outside the gene matches: 2. The CDR3 region is CASTGQGAEKLFF. The CDR3 bases are TGTGCCAGCACGGGACAGGGGGCGGAAAAACTGTTTTTT. Looking up the rest from reference TRBV25-1 and TRBJ1-4 gives the full variable domain: EADIYQTPRYLVIGTGKKITLECSQTMGHDKMYWYQQDPGMELHLIHYSYGVNSTEKGDLSSESTVSRIRTEHFPLTLESARPSHTSQYLCASTGQGAEKLFFGSGTQLSVL.

This chain links TRBV5-1 with TRBJ2-5; D perhaps matches TRBD2 (7 bases). CDR1 is SGHRS, CDR2 YFSETQ, per germline. Trimming removed 1 base at V and 2 bases at J, with 24 bases between. CDR3 size: 19 residues. CDR3 DNA: TGCGCCAGCAGCTTGAGAATTCGGGGGCCCCTAGCGGAGCAAGAGACCCAGTACTTC. It yields the protein CASSLRIRGPLAEQETQYF.

The rearrangement joins TRBV3-1 (or the pseudogene TRBV3-2) to TRBJ2-7, with D possibly being TRBD1 (6 bases). Germline values: CDR1 LGHDT, CDR2 YNNKEL (reference sequence). V gave up 4 bases and J gave up 6 bases, with 19 bases separating them. The CDR3 covers 15 residues. The CDR3 here is CASSPPGQPGGEQYF. In DNA, the CDR3 is TGTGCCAGCAGCCCGCCGGGACAACCTGGCGGCGAGCAGTACTTC.

The V and J genes are TRBV6-5 and TRBJ2-1; D gene unclear. The ends were cut back, 2 bases at V and 5 bases at J, with 10 bases in the middle. Germline lookup yields CDR1 MNHEY and CDR2 SVGAGI. This CDR3 has 14 amino acids. The CDR3 region is CASSYDDSDNEQFF. The CDR3 DNA follows: TGTGCCAGCAGTTACGATGACTCAGACAATGAGCAGTTCTTC.

Concerning this clone itself: The sample holds other DNA sequences that translate to the same CDR3. This chain joins TRBV19 and TRBJ2-7, with 12 nucleotides matching TRBD1. Germline values: CDR1 LNHDA, CDR2 SQIVND (reference sequence). V lost 6 bases and J lost 2; bases outside the gene matches: 2. The CDR3 has 14 amino acids. The CDR3 DNA is TGTGCCAGTAGCGGGACAGGGGGCACCTACGAGCAGTACTTC. As protein: CASSGTGGTYEQYF.

This clone appeared a single time. The chain has TRBV18 and TRBJ1-1, with 7 bases fitting TRBD1. CDR3 length: 17 residues. The V and J ends lost 1 base and 1 base, in that order; junction bases with no gene match: 9. Germline V gene sequence: CDR1 KGHSH, CDR2 LQKENI. The CDR3 bases are TGTGCCAGCTCACCACGGACCGCGGGACAGCCGAACACTGAAGCTTTCTTT. Translation gives CASSPRTAGQPNTEAFF.

The V and J genes are TRBV19 and TRBJ1-2; 7 bases match TRBD1. Germline V gene sequence: CDR1 LNHDA, CDR2 SQIVND (reference sequence). Germline trimming cut 2 bases from V and 3 bases from J; bases unmatched to any gene: 3. The CDR3 contains 14 residues. The DNA for the CDR3 is TGTGCCAGTAGTATATTGGGGACAGACTATGGCTACACCTTC. This gives the protein CASSILGTDYGYTF.

A remark on this clone: An end of the junction does not agree with germline; a read error may underlie this. The CDR3 bases are TGTGCCAGCAGTTACAGTCAGGGCTCTAGAAACACCATATATTTT. Its translation: CASSYSQGSRNTIYF. The V and J genes are TRBV6-5 and TRBJ1-3; perhaps TRBD1 as D (5 bases). CDR3 size: 15 residues. The V gene's germline CDR1 is MNHEY and CDR2 SVGAGI.

The CDR3 loop is CAWSWGDRGWELFF. The CDR3, as DNA: TGTGCCTGGTCGTGGGGGGACAGGGGCTGGGAGCTGTTTTTT. The chain has TRBV30 and TRBJ2-2; 10 bases align to TRBD1. The CDR3 spans 14 residues. V lost 5 bases, J lost 9 bases, and 9 bases stayed unmatched. CDR1 and CDR2 (germline): GTSNPN, SVGIG (reference sequence).

This clone was counted once. V usage is TRBV27 and J usage is TRBJ2-7; 11 nucleotides match TRBD2. From germline, CDR1 is MNHEY and CDR2 SMNVEV (reference sequence). The V and J ends lost 6 bases and 3 bases, in that order; junction bases with no gene match: 4. The CDR3 contains 14 residues. CDR3 in DNA: TGTGCCAGCAGGCTAGCGGGGGGTTTCTACGAGCAGTACTTC. Translated, it gives CASRLAGGFYEQYF.